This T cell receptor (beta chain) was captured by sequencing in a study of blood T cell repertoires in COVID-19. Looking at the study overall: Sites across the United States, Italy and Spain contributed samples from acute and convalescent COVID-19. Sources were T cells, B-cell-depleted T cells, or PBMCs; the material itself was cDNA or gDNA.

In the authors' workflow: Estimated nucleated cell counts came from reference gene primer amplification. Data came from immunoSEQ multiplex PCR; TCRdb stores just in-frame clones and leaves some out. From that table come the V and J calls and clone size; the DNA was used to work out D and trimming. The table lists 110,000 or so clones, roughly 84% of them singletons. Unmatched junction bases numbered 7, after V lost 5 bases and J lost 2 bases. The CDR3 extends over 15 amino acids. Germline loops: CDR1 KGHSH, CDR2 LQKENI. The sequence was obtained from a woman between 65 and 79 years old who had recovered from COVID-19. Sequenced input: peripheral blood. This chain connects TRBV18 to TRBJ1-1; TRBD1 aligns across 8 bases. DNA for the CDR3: TGTGCCAGCTCATCGATAGGACAGGGAAACACTGAAGCTTTCTTT. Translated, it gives CASSSIGQGNTEAFF.